Presented here are 27 T cell receptor beta chains from one specimen sequenced in a study of T cell repertoires in cytomegalovirus infection. TCRdb fed the reads into MiXCR, producing one record per CDR3 protein. The data contain roughly 860,000 distinct CDR3 sequences, approximately 32% of them singletons. These receptors have no known antigen. Sequenced material: cultured CD8+ T cells from PBMCs, taken from culture after CMV antigen stimulation. These receptors all stem from a human donor in good health (CMV status not recorded). Some clones in this sample may be carry-over from other donors' samples.

This clonotype has more than one count but fewer than ten. The V gene is TRBV7-9, the J gene TRBJ1-4; weak D call: TRBD1 (5 bases). Trimming removed 5 bases at V and 8 bases at J, with 21 bases between. Germline-derived CDR1 and CDR2 are SEHNR and FQNEAQ (reference sequence). The CDR3 covers 16 residues. The CDR3 sequence: CASSPPVSGGREKLFF. In DNA, the CDR3 is TGTGCCAGCAGCCCTCCCGTATCCGGGGGTAGGGAAAAACTGTTTTTT.

The gene calls are TRBV7-6 and TRBJ2-7; D ambiguous. V gave up 5 bases and J gave up 2 bases, with 10 bases separating them. This CDR3 is built from 13 residues. Germline CDR1 reads SGHVS; CDR2 reads FNYEAQ. The CDR3: CASSGPRAYEQYV. The CDR3 DNA is TGTGCCAGCAGCGGGCCTCGGGCCTACGAGCAGTACGTC.

There are many counts of this clonotype. The chain uses TRBV7-9 and TRBJ1-5; D not certain. Germline lookup yields CDR1 SEHNR and CDR2 FQNEAQ (reference sequence). The CDR3 runs 14 residues. V was cut by 10 bases and J by 0 bases, with 13 bases left in between. DNA of the CDR3: TGTGCCACCGAAAGGGAGAATAGCAATCAGCCCCAGCATTTT. Translating gives CATERENSNQPQHF.

The chain employs TRBV4-1 and TRBJ2-5; 14 nucleotides align to TRBD2. Losses at the gene ends were 4 bases for V and 0 bases for J; bases not matched to a gene: 7. CDR1 MGHRA and CDR2 YSYEKL come from the germline V gene. The CDR3 runs to 18 residues. Written as DNA, the CDR3 is TGCGCCAGCAGCCGGGGACTAGCGGGGGACCTATACCAAGAGACCCAGTACTTC. Translation gives CASSRGLAGDLYQETQYF.

The V and J genes are TRBV10-1 and TRBJ1-1; D uncertain. The CDR3 length is 13 residues. The germline gives CDR1 WNHNN, CDR2 SYGVQD (reference sequence). V was trimmed by 10 bases and J by 0 bases, leaving 12 bases between them. The CDR3 nucleotides read TGCGCCACGTCGGGCCCAATGAACACTGAAGCTTTCTTT. Encoded protein: CATSGPMNTEAFF.

The rearrangement joins TRBV5-1 to TRBJ2-7; either TRBD1 or TRBD2 may fit D (6 bases each). Trimming pared 5 bases from V and 5 bases from J, leaving 14 bases between. CDR3 length: 13 residues. The germline V gene encodes CDR1 SGHRS and CDR2 YFSETQ. The CDR3 is CASSFVGGHEQYF. As DNA, the CDR3 is TGCGCCAGCAGTTTCGTAGGGGGGCACGAGCAGTACTTC.

V is TRBV6-1 and J is TRBJ2-4; D is unclear. Germline assignment: CDR1 MNHNS and CDR2 SASEGT. Trimming shortened V by 1 base and J by 9 bases, and 13 bases separated the two germline ends. The CDR3 runs 14 residues. CDR3 sequence reads: CASSEGIYVGIQYF. The CDR3 DNA is TGTGCCAGCAGTGAAGGAATTTACGTGGGCATTCAGTACTTC.

The chain uses TRBV4-1 and TRBJ1-2; D is unresolved. The CDR3 sequence is 14 residues long. Germline CDR1 reads MGHRA; CDR2 reads YSYEKL. Trimming left V 1 base short and J 4 bases short, with 10 bases between. For the CDR3, the DNA is TGCGCCAGCAGCCAAGGGGCGATCACCTATGGCTACACCTTC. It translates to CASSQGAITYGYTF.

This chain connects TRBV4-2 to TRBJ2-5, with D hard to call. Per the germline V gene, CDR1 is LGHNA and CDR2 is YNFKEQ. The germline V and J ends were trimmed by 4 bases and 2 bases, with 17 bases remaining between them. The CDR3 is 16 amino acids. This CDR3 reads CASSPWKGGGQETQYF. CDR3 sequence (DNA): TGTGCCAGCAGCCCTTGGAAGGGCGGTGGGCAAGAGACCCAGTACTTC.

In its sample, this clonotype was seen a few times. The chain combines TRBV12-3 or TRBV12-4 with TRBJ1-4; unclear D gene. The CDR3 loop spans 15 amino acids. Trimming pared 2 bases from V and 2 bases from J, leaving 9 bases between. CDR3 sequence: CASSLSVNTNEKLFF. CDR3 bases: TGTGCCAGCAGTTTATCGGTCAATACTAATGAAAAACTGTTTTTT.

The chain has TRBV4-3 and TRBJ1-1; 10 bases are shared with TRBD1. The V gene's germline CDR1 is LGHNA and CDR2 YSLEER. The CDR3 is 14 residues long. V lost 3 bases, J lost 3 bases, and 1 base stayed unmatched. DNA of the CDR3: TGCGCCAGCAGCCACGACAGGGGGCACACTGAAGCTTTCTTT. This codes for CASSHDRGHTEAFF.

The J gene is TRBJ2-2, the V gene TRBV12-3 or TRBV12-4, with TRBD1 as a possible D gene (6 bases). This CDR3 spans 15 amino acids. V was clipped by 6 bases and J by 6 bases, with 17 bases between them. Here the CDR3 reads CASRPPGVGPGELFF. CDR3 DNA sequence: TGTGCCAGCAGGCCCCCAGGGGTCGGGCCCGGGGAGCTGTTTTTT.

Concerning this clonotype: It may be a read error: a sequence one base away is much more abundant. The rearrangement uses TRBV7-8 and TRBJ2-5; TRBD2 matches 11 bases. The CDR3 sequence is 16 residues long. V lost 7 bases to trimming and J lost 1 base; unmatched junction nucleotides: 8. Germline lookup yields CDR1 SGHVS and CDR2 FQNEAQ. This CDR3 reads CASNFPGTSGQETQYF. DNA of the CDR3: TGTGCCAGCAACTTTCCCGGGACTAGCGGCCAAGAGACCCAGTACTTC.

This clonotype was seen a handful of times. CDR3 loop: CASSQDILAGNYEQYF. CDR3 nucleotide sequence: TGCGCCAGCAGCCAAGATATACTAGCGGGGAACTACGAGCAGTACTTC. The chain links TRBV4-1 to TRBJ2-7; 10 nucleotides agree with TRBD2. J lost 3 bases, V lost 0 bases, and 5 bases had no gene match. CDR1 MGHRA and CDR2 YSYEKL come from the germline V gene. The CDR3 covers 16 residues.

The V gene is TRBV5-6, the J gene TRBJ2-3; 8 bases agree with TRBD1. CDR3 size: 15 residues. The germline V gene encodes CDR1 SGHDT and CDR2 YYEEEE. Trimming cost V 1 base and J 3 bases; bases outside gene matches: 4. The CDR3 DNA is TGTGCCAGCAGCTTGATCAGGGGGCTTACAGATACGCAGTATTTT. Translation gives CASSLIRGLTDTQYF.

A single count supports this clonotype. The rearrangement uses TRBV4-3 and TRBJ1-2, with 7 bases lining up with TRBD1. The CDR3 runs to 16 residues. Germline V lookup: CDR1 LGHNA, CDR2 YSLEER. V gave up 1 base and J gave up 4 bases; unmatched junction bases: 9. The CDR3 loop reads CASSQVETGFFYGYTF. The CDR3 DNA follows: TGCGCCAGCAGCCAAGTCGAGACAGGGTTTTTCTATGGCTACACCTTC.

V usage is TRBV3-1 and J usage is TRBJ2-3, with D uncertain. The germline gives CDR1 LGHDT, CDR2 YNNKEL (reference sequence). The CDR3 is made up of 16 amino acids. Between the trimmed V and J ends, which lost 5 bases and 0 bases, there was a span of 15 bases. The CDR3 is CASSAWRRPSTDTQYF. The CDR3 coding sequence is TGTGCCAGCAGCGCTTGGCGTCGGCCTAGCACAGATACGCAGTATTTT.

In this sample, this clonotype turned up a few times. J is TRBJ2-1 and V is TRBV4-1; the match to TRBD1 covers 9 bases. The CDR3 length is 17 residues. With 1 base clipped from V and 3 bases from J, the junction kept 7 bases outside the gene matches. Per the germline V gene, CDR1 is MGHRA and CDR2 is YSYEKL. As DNA, the CDR3 is TGCGCCAGCAGCCAAGTCCGGACAGGGGATTACTACAATGAGCAGTTCTTC. It yields the protein CASSQVRTGDYYNEQFF.

This clonotype was found once. The chain recombines TRBV5-4 with TRBJ1-1; D is possibly TRBD1 (5 bases). This CDR3 has 14 residues. V was cut by 2 bases and J by 2 bases, with 10 bases left in between. Germline CDR1 SGHNT, CDR2 YYREEE (reference sequence). This CDR3 is CASSFGAPNTEAFF. The CDR3 DNA reads TGTGCCAGCAGCTTCGGGGCCCCAAACACTGAAGCTTTCTTT. Full variable domain (remainder filled in from reference TRBV5-4 and TRBJ1-1): ETGVTQSPTHLIKTRGQQVTLRCSSQSGHNTVSWYQQALGQGPQFIFQYYREEENGRGNFPPRFSGLQFPNYSSELNVNALELDDSALYLCASSFGAPNTEAFFGQGTRLTVV.

This clonotype was recorded many times. The chain carries TRBV7-6 and TRBJ2-5; D might be TRBD1 or TRBD2, each matching 6 bases. Trimming shortened V by 2 bases and J by 5 bases, and 12 bases separated the two germline ends. Germline V gives CDR1 SGHVS, CDR2 FNYEAQ. CDR3 size: 14 residues. The CDR3 reads CASSLLGGQETQYF. DNA of the CDR3: TGTGCCAGCAGCTTACTGGGAGGACAGGAGACCCAGTACTTC. Supplemented by reference TRBV7-6 and TRBJ2-5, the full variable domain reads GAGVSQSPRYKVTKRGQDVALRCDPISGHVSLYWYRQALGQGPEFLTYFNYEAQQDKSGLPNDRFSAERPEGSISTLTIQRTEQRDSAMYRCASSLLGGQETQYFGPGTRLLVL.

This clonotype was detected a few times. The chain has TRBV4-1 and TRBJ2-7; 9 nucleotides match TRBD1. The CDR3 contains 13 residues. Germline V gene sequence: CDR1 MGHRA, CDR2 YSYEKL. With 5 bases clipped from V and 5 bases from J, the junction kept 4 bases outside the gene matches. As DNA, the CDR3 is TGCGCCAGCAGCACGCGACAGGGGGACGAGCAGTACTTC. Protein: CASSTRQGDEQYF.

This clonotype was seen only a few times. The CDR3, as DNA: TGCAGTGCCGTACGGGCCCTATCCGGCTCCTACGAGCAGTACTTC. Translation gives CSAVRALSGSYEQYF. The J gene is TRBJ2-7, the V gene TRBV20-1; D remains ambiguous. Germline values: CDR1 DFQATT, CDR2 SNEGSKA (reference sequence). The V end lost 6 bases, the J end lost 0 bases, and 18 bases lay between the germline ends. CDR3 size: 15 residues.

This clonotype was found many times. The V call is TRBV7-8, the J call TRBJ1-2, with a possible D match to TRBD1 (5 bases). CDR1 is SGHVS, CDR2 FQNEAQ, per germline. Trimming removed 5 bases from V and 6 bases from J, with 16 bases in between. The CDR3 extends over 14 amino acids. CDR3 amino acids: CASSGDSPGHGYTF. DNA of the CDR3: TGTGCCAGCAGCGGGGACTCCCCGGGACATGGCTACACCTTC.

The chain uses TRBV7-9 and TRBJ1-4; D is perhaps TRBD1 (6 bases). Trimming shortened V by 5 bases and J by 5 bases, and 21 bases separated the two germline ends. Per germline, CDR1 SEHNR and CDR2 FQNEAQ (reference sequence). This CDR3 has 17 residues. In nucleotides, the CDR3 is TGTGCCAGCAGCCAAAATTATGACTTTACAGGGAATGAAAAACTGTTTTTT. Translated, it gives CASSQNYDFTGNEKLFF. The full variable domain, rest sourced from reference TRBV7-9 and TRBJ1-4, is DTGVSQNPRHKITKRGQNVTFRCDPISEHNRLYWYRQTLGQGPEFLTYFQNEAQLEKSRLLSDRFSAERPKGSFSTLEIQRTEQGDSAMYLCASSQNYDFTGNEKLFFGSGTQLSVL.

This clonotype was counted ten times or more. The CDR3 region has the DNA TGTGCCAGCAGCTTGAGAGCGGAAGAGACCCAGTACTTC. It translates to CASSLRAEETQYF. The chain has TRBV7-6 and TRBJ2-5; possible D gene TRBD2, 5 bases. CDR3 length: 13 amino acids. The V gene's germline CDR1 is SGHVS and CDR2 FNYEAQ. V was clipped by 3 bases and J by 3 bases, with 8 bases between them.

This clonotype was seen repeatedly, ten times or more. The V call is TRBV7-2, the J call TRBJ2-5; D is unresolved. Germline V gives CDR1 SGHTA, CDR2 FQGNSA. The CDR3 totals 12 residues. The ends were cut back, 1 base at V and 6 bases at J, with 6 bases in the middle. CDR3: CASSLERQTQYF. CDR3 coding DNA: TGTGCCAGCAGCTTAGAGCGTCAGACCCAGTACTTC.

The chain links TRBV12-3 or TRBV12-4 to TRBJ2-7; the match to TRBD1 covers 9 bases. The CDR3 extends over 15 amino acids. Trimming took 6 bases from V and 3 from J; bases not matched to a gene: 9. This chain's CDR3 is CASSRTGGEIYEQYF. The CDR3 DNA is TGTGCCAGCAGCCGAACAGGGGGCGAAATCTACGAGCAGTACTTC.